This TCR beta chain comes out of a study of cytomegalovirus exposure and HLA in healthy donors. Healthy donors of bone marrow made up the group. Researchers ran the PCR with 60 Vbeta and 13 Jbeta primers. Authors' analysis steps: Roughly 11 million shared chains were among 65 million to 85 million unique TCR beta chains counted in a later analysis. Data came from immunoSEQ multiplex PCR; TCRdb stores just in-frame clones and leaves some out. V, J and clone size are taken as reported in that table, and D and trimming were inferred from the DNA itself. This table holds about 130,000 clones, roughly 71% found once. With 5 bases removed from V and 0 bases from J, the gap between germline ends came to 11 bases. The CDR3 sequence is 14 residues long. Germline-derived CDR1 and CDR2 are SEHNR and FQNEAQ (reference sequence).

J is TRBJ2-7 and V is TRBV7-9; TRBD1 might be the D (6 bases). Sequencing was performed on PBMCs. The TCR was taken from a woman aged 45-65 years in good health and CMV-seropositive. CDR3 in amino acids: CASSQDRSSYEQYF. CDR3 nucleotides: TGTGCCAGCAGCCAAGACAGGAGCTCCTACGAGCAGTACTTC.